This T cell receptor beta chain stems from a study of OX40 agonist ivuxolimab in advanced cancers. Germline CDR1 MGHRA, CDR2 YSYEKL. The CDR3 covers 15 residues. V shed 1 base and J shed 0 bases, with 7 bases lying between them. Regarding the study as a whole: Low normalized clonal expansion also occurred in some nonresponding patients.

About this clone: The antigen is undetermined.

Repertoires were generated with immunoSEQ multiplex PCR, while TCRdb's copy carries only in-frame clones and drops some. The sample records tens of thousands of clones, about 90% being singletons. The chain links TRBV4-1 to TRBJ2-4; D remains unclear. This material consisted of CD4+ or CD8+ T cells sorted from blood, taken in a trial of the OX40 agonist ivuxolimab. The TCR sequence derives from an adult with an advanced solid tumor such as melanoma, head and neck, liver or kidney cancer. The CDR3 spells CASSQGPLAKNIQYF. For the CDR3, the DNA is TGCGCCAGCAGCCAAGGTCCGTTAGCCAAAAACATTCAGTACTTC.